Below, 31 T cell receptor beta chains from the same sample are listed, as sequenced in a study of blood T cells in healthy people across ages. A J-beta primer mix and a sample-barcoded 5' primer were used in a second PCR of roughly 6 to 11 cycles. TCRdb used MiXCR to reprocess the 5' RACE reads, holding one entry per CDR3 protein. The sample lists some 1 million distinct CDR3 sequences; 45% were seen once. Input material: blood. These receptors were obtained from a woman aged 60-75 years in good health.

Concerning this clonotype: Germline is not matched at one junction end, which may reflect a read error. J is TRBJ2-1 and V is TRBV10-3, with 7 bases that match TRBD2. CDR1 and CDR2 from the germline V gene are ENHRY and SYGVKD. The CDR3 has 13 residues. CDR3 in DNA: TGTGCCACCAGTACCCTAGCGGACAATGAGCAGTTCTTC. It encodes CATSTLADNEQFF.

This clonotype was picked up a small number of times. The DNA of the CDR3 is TGCAGCGTTGAAGACCCAGGGGGGCGGTCCTACGAGCAGTACTTC. This encodes CSVEDPGGRSYEQYF. This chain connects TRBV29-1 to TRBJ2-7, with D perhaps TRBD1 (7 bases). V dropped 0 bases and J dropped 1 base, with 13 bases sitting between them. From germline, CDR1 is SQVTM and CDR2 ANQGSEA. CDR3 length: 15 residues.

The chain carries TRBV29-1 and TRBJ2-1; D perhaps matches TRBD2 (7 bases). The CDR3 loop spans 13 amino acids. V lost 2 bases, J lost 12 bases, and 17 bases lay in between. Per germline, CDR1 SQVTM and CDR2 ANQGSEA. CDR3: CSVELAARGGQFF. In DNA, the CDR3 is TGCAGCGTTGAACTAGCGGCTCGAGGGGGGCAGTTCTTC.

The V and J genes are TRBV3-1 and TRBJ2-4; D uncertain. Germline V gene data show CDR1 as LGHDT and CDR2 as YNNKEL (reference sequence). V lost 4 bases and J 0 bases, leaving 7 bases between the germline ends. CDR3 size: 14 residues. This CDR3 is CASSRTEAKNIQYF. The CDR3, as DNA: TGTGCCAGCAGCCGAACGGAAGCCAAAAACATTCAGTACTTC.

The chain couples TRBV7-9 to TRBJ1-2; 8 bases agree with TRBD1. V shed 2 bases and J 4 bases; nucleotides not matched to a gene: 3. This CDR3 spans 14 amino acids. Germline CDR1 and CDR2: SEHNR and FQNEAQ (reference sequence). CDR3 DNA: TGTGCCAGCAGCTTACCCACAGGGGGCTATGGCTACACCTTC. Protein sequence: CASSLPTGGYGYTF.

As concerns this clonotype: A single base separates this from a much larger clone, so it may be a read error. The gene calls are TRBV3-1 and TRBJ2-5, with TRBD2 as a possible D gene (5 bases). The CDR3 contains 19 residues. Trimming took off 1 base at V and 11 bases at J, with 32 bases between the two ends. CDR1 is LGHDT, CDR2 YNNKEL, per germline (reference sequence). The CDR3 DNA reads TGTGCCAGCAGCCAAGGGATTGGCGGGTCGACTAAGGCTGTGAATGAGCAGTACTTC. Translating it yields CASSQGIGGSTKAVNEQYF.

The CDR3: CASSQATGVTYEQYF. CDR3 nucleotides: TGTGCCAGCAGCCAAGCCACGGGGGTTACCTACGAGCAGTACTTC. The rearrangement uses TRBV3-1 and TRBJ2-7, with D possibly being TRBD2 (6 bases). This CDR3 has 15 residues. Trimming stripped 1 base from V and 2 bases from J, with 12 bases between. Looked up from germline, CDR1 is LGHDT and CDR2 is YNNKEL (reference sequence).

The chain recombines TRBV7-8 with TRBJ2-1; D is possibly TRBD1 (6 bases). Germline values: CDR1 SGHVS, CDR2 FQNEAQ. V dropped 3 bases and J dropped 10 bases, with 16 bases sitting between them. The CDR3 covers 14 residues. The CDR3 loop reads CASSFQVGAREQFF. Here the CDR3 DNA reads TGTGCCAGCAGCTTCCAAGTGGGGGCGAGGGAGCAGTTCTTC. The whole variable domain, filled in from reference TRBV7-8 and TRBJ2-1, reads GAGVSQSPRYKVAKRGQDVALRCDPISGHVSLFWYQQALGQGPEFLTYFQNEAQLDKSGLPSDRFFAERPEGSVSTLKIQRTQQEDSAVYLCASSFQVGAREQFFGPGTRLTVL.

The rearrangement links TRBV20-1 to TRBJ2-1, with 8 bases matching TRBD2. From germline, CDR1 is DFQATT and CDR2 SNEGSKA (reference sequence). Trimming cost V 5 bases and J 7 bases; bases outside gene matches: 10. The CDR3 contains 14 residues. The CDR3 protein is CSALFSGTVNEQFF. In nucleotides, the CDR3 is TGCAGTGCTCTGTTTAGCGGGACGGTGAATGAGCAGTTCTTC.

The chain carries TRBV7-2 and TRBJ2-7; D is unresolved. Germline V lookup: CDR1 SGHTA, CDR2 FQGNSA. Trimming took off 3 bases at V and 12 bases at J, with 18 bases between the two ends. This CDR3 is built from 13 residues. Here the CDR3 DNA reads TGTGCCAGCAGCTTGACCGGTTCAGAGACCCGGTACTTC. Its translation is CASSLTGSETRYF.

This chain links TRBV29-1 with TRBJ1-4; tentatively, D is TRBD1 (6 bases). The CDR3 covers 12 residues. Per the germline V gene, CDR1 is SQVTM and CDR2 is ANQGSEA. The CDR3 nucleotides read TGCAGTGCTTTGGGGGCAGGTGAAAAACTGTTTTTT. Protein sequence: CSALGAGEKLFF.

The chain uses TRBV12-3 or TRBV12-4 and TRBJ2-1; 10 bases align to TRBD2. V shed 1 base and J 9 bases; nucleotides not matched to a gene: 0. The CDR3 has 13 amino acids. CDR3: CASSLGTSGEQFF. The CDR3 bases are TGTGCCAGCAGTTTAGGGACTAGCGGTGAGCAGTTCTTC.

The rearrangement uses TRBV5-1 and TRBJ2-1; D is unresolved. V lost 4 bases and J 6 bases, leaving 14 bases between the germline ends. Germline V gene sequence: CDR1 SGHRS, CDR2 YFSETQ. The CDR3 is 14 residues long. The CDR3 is CASSVEAAGNEQFF. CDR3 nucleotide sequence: TGCGCCAGCAGCGTGGAAGCTGCAGGCAATGAGCAGTTCTTC.

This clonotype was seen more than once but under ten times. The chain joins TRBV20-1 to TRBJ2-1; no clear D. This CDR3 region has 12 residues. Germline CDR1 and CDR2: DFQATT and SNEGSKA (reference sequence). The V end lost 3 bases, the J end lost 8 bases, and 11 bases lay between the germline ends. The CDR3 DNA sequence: TGCAGTGCTAGGGATACCTTTGATGAGCAGTTCTTC. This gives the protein CSARDTFDEQFF.

CDR3 residues: CASSPGTGGAETQYF. CDR3 bases: TGTGCCAGCAGTCCCGGGACAGGGGGCGCGGAGACCCAGTACTTC. This sequence joins TRBV6-5 and TRBJ2-5; 12 bases line up with TRBD1. The CDR3 length is 15 residues. The germline gives CDR1 MNHEY, CDR2 SVGAGI. With 5 bases clipped from V and 5 bases from J, the junction kept 6 bases outside the gene matches.

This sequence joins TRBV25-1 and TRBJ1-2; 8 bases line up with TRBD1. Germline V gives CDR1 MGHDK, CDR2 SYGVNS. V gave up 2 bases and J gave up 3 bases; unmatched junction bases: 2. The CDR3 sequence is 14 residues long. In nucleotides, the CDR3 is TGTGCCAGCAGTGAAGGGGACAGGTACTATGGCTACACCTTC. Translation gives CASSEGDRYYGYTF.

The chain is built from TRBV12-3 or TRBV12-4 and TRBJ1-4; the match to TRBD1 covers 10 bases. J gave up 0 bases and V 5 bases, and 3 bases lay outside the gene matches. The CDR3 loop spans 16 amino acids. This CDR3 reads CASSTGTGATNEKLFF. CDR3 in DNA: TGTGCCAGCAGTACCGGGACAGGGGCAACTAATGAAAAACTGTTTTTT.

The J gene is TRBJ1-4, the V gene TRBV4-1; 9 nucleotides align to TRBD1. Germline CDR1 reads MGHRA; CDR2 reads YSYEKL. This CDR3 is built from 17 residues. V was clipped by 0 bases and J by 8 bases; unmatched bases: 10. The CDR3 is CASSQDTRGTGLEKLFF. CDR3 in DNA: TGCGCCAGCAGCCAAGATACGCGTGGGACAGGGCTAGAAAAACTGTTTTTT.

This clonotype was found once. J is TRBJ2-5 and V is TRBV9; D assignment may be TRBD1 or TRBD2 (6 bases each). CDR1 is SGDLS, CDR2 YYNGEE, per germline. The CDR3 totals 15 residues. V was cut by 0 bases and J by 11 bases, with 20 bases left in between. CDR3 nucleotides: TGTGCCAGCAGCGTAGATTGGGGGGCACTCAATGAGCAGTACTTC. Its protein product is CASSVDWGALNEQYF.

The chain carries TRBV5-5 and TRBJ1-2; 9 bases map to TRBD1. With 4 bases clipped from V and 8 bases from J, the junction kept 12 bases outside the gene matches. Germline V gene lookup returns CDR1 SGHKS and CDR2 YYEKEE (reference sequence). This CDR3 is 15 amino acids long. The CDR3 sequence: CASSPGQGGSWGYTF. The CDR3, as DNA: TGTGCCAGCAGCCCGGGACAGGGAGGGTCTTGGGGCTACACCTTC. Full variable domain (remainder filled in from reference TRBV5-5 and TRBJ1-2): DAGVTQSPTHLIKTRGQQVTLRCSPISGHKSVSWYQQVLGQGPQFIFQYYEKEERGRGNFPDRFSARQFPNYSSELNVNALLLGDSALYLCASSPGQGGSWGYTFGSGTRLTVV.

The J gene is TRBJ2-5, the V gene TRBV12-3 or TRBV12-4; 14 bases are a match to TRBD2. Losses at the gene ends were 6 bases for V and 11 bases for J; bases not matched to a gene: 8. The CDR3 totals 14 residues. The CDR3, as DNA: TGTGCCAGCAGCCCCGGGACTAGCGGGGGAGTACAGTACTTC. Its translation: CASSPGTSGGVQYF.

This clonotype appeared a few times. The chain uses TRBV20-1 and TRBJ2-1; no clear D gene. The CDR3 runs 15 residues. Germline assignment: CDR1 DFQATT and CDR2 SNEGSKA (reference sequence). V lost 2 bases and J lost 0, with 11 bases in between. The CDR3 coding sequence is TGCAGTGCTAGACGTGAGGAGAGCTCCTACAATGAGCAGTTCTTC. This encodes CSARREESSYNEQFF.

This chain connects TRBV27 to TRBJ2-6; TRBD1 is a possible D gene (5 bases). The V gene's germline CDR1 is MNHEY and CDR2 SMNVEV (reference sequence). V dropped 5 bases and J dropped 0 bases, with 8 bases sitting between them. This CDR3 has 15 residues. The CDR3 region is CASSGAFSGANVLTF. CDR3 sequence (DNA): TGTGCCAGCAGTGGGGCTTTCTCTGGGGCCAACGTCCTGACTTTC.

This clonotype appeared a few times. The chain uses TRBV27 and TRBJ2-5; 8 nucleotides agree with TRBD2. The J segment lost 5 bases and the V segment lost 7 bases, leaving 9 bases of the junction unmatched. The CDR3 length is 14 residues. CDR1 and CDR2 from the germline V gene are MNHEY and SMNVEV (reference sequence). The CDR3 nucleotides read TGTGCCAGCAAGGGACTAGTTGAGTGGGAGACCCAGTACTTC. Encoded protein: CASKGLVEWETQYF.

The CDR3 loop reads CASSQVPSGLTYEQYF. The DNA of the CDR3 is TGTGCCAGCAGCCAAGTCCCTAGCGGACTCACCTACGAGCAGTACTTC. This chain links TRBV3-1 with TRBJ2-7; 7 nucleotides align to TRBD2. The CDR3 contains 16 residues. Germline loops: CDR1 LGHDT, CDR2 YNNKEL (reference sequence). Trimming cost V 1 base and J 2 bases; bases outside gene matches: 8.

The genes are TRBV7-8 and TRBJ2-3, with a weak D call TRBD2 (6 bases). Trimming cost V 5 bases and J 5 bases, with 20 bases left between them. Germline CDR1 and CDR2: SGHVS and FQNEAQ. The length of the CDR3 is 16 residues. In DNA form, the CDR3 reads TGTGCCAGCAGCCACAAATGGCCGGGAGCGGGAGATACGCAGTATTTT. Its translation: CASSHKWPGAGDTQYF. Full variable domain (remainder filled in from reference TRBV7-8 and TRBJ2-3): GAGVSQSPRYKVAKRGQDVALRCDPISGHVSLFWYQQALGQGPEFLTYFQNEAQLDKSGLPSDRFFAERPEGSVSTLKIQRTQQEDSAVYLCASSHKWPGAGDTQYFGPGTRLTVL.

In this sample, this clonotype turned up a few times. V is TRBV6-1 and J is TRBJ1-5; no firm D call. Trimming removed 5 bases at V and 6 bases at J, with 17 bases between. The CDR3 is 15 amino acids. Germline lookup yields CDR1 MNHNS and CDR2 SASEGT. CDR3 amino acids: CASSTEPDSSQPQHF. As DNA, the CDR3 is TGTGCCAGCAGTACCGAGCCCGACTCAAGTCAGCCCCAGCATTTT.

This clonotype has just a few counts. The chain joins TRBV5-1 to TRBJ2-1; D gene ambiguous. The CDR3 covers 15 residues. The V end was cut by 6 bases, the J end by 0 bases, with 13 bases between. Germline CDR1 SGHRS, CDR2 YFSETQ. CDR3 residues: CASTKHDSSYNEQFF. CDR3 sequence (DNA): TGCGCCAGCACTAAACACGATAGCTCCTACAATGAGCAGTTCTTC.

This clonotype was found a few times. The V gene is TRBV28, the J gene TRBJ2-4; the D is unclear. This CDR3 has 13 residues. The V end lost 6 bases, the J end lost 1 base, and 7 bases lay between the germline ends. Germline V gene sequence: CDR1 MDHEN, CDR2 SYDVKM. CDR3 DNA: TGTGCCAGCAGGGGCGAGGCCAAAAACATTCAGTACTTC. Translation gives CASRGEAKNIQYF.

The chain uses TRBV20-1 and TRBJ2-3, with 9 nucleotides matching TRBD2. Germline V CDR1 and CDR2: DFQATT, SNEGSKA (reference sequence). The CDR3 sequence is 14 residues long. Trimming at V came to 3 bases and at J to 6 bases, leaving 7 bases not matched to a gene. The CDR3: CSASSGRASDTQYF. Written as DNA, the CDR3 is TGCAGTGCTAGTAGCGGGAGAGCTTCTGATACGCAGTATTTT.

The CDR3 DNA reads as TGTGCCAGCAGTTTAGGCACCTACGAGCAGTTCTTC. This gives the protein CASSLGTYEQFF. The chain has TRBV12-3 or TRBV12-4 and TRBJ2-1; D not resolved. With 1 base removed from V and 10 bases from J, the gap between germline ends came to 8 bases. The CDR3 is made up of 12 amino acids.